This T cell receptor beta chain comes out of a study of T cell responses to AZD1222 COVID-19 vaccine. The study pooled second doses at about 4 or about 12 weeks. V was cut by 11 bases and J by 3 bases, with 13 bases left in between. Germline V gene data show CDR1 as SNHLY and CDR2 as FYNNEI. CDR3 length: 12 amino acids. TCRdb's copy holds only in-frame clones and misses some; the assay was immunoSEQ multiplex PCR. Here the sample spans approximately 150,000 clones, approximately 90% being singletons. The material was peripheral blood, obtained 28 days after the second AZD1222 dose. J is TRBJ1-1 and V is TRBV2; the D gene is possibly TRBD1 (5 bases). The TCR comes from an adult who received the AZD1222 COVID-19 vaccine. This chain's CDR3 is CAGGWGDTEAFF. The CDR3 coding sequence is TGTGCCGGGGGGTGGGGTGACACTGAAGCTTTCTTT.